This T cell receptor beta chain was recorded in a study of cytomegalovirus exposure and HLA in healthy donors. Background on the study: The approximately 130 validation repertoires and the roughly 670 first-cohort repertoires shared a platform, a later analysis reported. Broader study findings: The study listed approximately 170 cytomegalovirus-associated TCR beta chains.

On this clone: Its specificity is unknown.

The donors were members of the validation cohort comprising 120 subjects, separate from the approximately 700-subject first cohort. Trimming at V came to 4 bases and at J to 5 bases, leaving 10 bases not matched to a gene. Germline values: CDR1 SGHDT, CDR2 YYEEEE. The CDR3 consists of 15 residues. The assay was immunoSEQ multiplex PCR, and TCRdb's table has in-frame clones only and misses some. The sample lists 95,000 to 150,000 clones, 94% occurring once. The chain employs TRBV5-6 and TRBJ1-2; the match to TRBD1 covers 8 bases. The sample was PBMCs. This receptor was identified in a woman in her late teens or twenties in good health and CMV-seronegative. DNA for the CDR3: TGTGCCAGCAGCGTGGGGACAGGAAGGAGTTATGGCTACACCTTC. Protein: CASSVGTGRSYGYTF.